The T cell receptor beta chain described here comes from a study of blood T cell repertoires in COVID-19 (dated by TCRdb to the early 2020s). Some background on the complete study: The collaborator samples originated in the United States, Italy and Spain and spanned the acute and convalescent phases of COVID-19. The repertoires were released in a freely available public database meant as a resource for research on the immune response to SARS-CoV-2. The material from the prospective study consisted of cDNA or gDNA derived from T cells, B-cell-depleted T cells, or PBMCs. The samples were drawn from two sources: the first 160 participants of the ongoing ImmuneRACE study, and over 950 subjects contributed by 6 global collaborators. The sample metadata nearly always contained a de-identified subject ID, COVID-19 status, age in years and sex. Where available, HLA class I and class II types were taken from metadata supplied by the sample provider and were not determined by assay-based typing. Subjects who had been exposed to COVID-19, were actively infected with it, or had recovered from it provided the deeply sampled blood TCRbeta repertoires that made up the dataset.

Overall results and qualifications from the work: The quantity of clinical and demographic metadata differed by source and by participant and was supplied without curation.

Whole blood was collected in K2EDTA tubes by collaborating institutions according to the institutions' own protocols. For TCRbeta analysis, collaborators shipped samples as frozen whole blood, isolated PBMCs, or DNA extracted from either of those sample types. The immunoSEQ Assay, a bias-controlled multiplex PCR, was used to amplify TCRbeta CDR3 regions from genomic DNA. The paper's data handling went like this. Within the assay, amplification of reference gene primers was used to estimate how many nucleated cells each sample contained. To quantify the absolute abundance of each unique TCRbeta CDR3 rearrangement, sequence reads were collapsed and filtered. For each sample, productive Simpson clonality was calculated as the square root of Simpson's diversity index over productive rearrangements. TCRdb limited this immuneACCESS table to in-frame rearrangements with V and J called. A share of clones is missing; checked studies link under half to unresolved V genes, and the rest is unexplained. For V, J and clone size, that table is used; D and trimming come from the DNA. The sample table records approximately 280,000 clones; approximately 90% of these occur just once. The top ten clones comprise 4.6% of the sample.

Worth noting for this clone: The clone's antigen remains unknown. Base qualities are not recorded, but no much larger clone differs from it by a single base.

Sequenced material: peripheral blood. The TCR originated in a man in his forties or fifties with acute or convalescent COVID-19.

The sequence in DNA is TGTGCCACCAGTGATCCATTTGGGACAGGGGCCAGCACAGATACGCAGTATTTT. The resulting protein is CATSDPFGTGASTDTQYF. This chain joins TRBV24-1 to TRBJ2-3, and TRBD1 matches 10 of the central bases. CDR3 length: 18 amino acids, cysteine to phenylalanine. Only CDR3 DNA remains: 54 bases, in frame from the first base. Relative to germline, V is missing 3 bases and J is missing 0 bases, with 8 bases of the junction outside any gene match. The germline V gene yields KGHDR for CDR1 and SFDVKD for CDR2.